These 17 T cell receptor beta chains share one sample of origin, sequenced in a study of blood T cell repertoires in COVID-19. The protocol was immunoSEQ multiplex PCR, while the TCRdb copy is restricted to in-frame clones and leaves out a portion. The sample holds more than 150,000 clones, roughly nine tenths seen once. Sequenced sample: peripheral blood. Receptors were obtained from a woman between 65 and 79 years old with acute or convalescent COVID-19.

This rearrangement joins TRBV2 to TRBJ1-1, with TRBD1 matching over 7 bases. The CDR3 runs to 15 residues. Germline trimming cut 7 bases from V and 1 base from J; bases unmatched to any gene: 9. The V gene's germline CDR1 is SNHLY and CDR2 FYNNEI. The CDR3 sequence is CASTQTGNRNTEAFF. The CDR3 region has the DNA TGTGCCAGCACCCAGACAGGGAATAGGAACACTGAAGCTTTCTTT.

This sequence joins TRBV5-1 and TRBJ2-7, with 7 bases aligning to TRBD1. The CDR3 has 17 amino acids. After removal of 0 bases from V and 7 bases from J, the junction contained 16 bases not matched to a gene. In germline, CDR1 is SGHRS, CDR2 YFSETQ. The CDR3 loop reads CASSLAGQPGPSLEQYF. The CDR3 DNA is TGCGCCAGCAGCTTGGCGGGACAGCCCGGACCATCACTGGAGCAGTACTTC.

J is TRBJ2-1 and V is TRBV9; 9 nucleotides align to TRBD1. This CDR3 has 16 residues. Germline V gene data show CDR1 as SGDLS and CDR2 as YYNGEE. Trimming took 0 bases from V and 6 from J; bases not matched to a gene: 7. This CDR3 is CASSVGIGDRVNEQFF. The DNA for the CDR3 is TGTGCCAGCAGCGTAGGGATTGGGGACAGGGTCAATGAGCAGTTCTTC.

This clone was counted a few times. This chain links TRBV29-1 with TRBJ1-1; 10 positions match TRBD1. V lost 6 bases, J lost 6 bases, and 7 bases stayed unmatched. The CDR3 runs 13 residues. Germline assignment: CDR1 SQVTM and CDR2 ANQGSEA. The CDR3 spells CSVGGTGEAEAFF. DNA of the CDR3: TGCAGCGTGGGGGGGACAGGGGAAGCTGAAGCTTTCTTT.

The chain carries TRBV15 and TRBJ1-6; 7 bases agree with TRBD1. The CDR3 has 16 amino acids. Germline CDR1 is LNHNV and CDR2 is YYDKDF (reference sequence). V shed 2 bases and J 6 bases; nucleotides not matched to a gene: 7. The CDR3 DNA is TGTGCCACCAGCAGACAGCGGCAGGGGGGTAATTCACCCCTCCACTTT. It is translated as CATSRQRQGGNSPLHF.

The CDR3 sequence: CASSPSGVSRETQYF. The CDR3, as DNA: TGTGCCAGCAGCCCTTCAGGGGTATCGCGAGAGACCCAGTACTTC. The chain links TRBV7-3 to TRBJ2-5, with D possibly matching TRBD1 (6 bases). With 5 bases removed from V and 4 bases from J, the gap between germline ends came to 17 bases. Germline V gives CDR1 SGHTA, CDR2 FQGTGA. This CDR3 is built from 15 residues.

The rearrangement links TRBV18 to TRBJ2-7; TRBD2 matches 8 bases. Germline CDR1 reads KGHSH; CDR2 reads LQKENI. This CDR3 region has 13 residues. Trimming removed 3 bases from V and 3 bases from J; junction bases left unmatched: 1. The CDR3 DNA reads as TGTGCCAGCTCACCCGGGGGGGTCTACGAGCAGTACTTC. It yields the protein CASSPGGVYEQYF.

The chain is built from TRBV18 and TRBJ1-4, with TRBD1 matching 8 bases. In germline, CDR1 is KGHSH, CDR2 LQKENI. This CDR3 comprises 14 residues. V trimming: 5 bases; J trimming: 8 bases; junction bases outside the gene matches: 7. CDR3 DNA sequence: TGTGCCAGCTCATGGCGACAGGGGAGGGAAAAACTGTTTTTT. The encoded protein is CASSWRQGREKLFF.

This rearrangement joins TRBV24-1 to TRBJ2-1, with 7 bases lining up with TRBD2. With V trimmed by 3 bases and J by 7 bases, 14 bases remained unmatched. From germline, CDR1 is KGHDR and CDR2 SFDVKD. This CDR3 spans 17 amino acids. Here the CDR3 DNA reads TGTGCCACCAGTGATCCCCTGTCAGGACTAGTCCCGAATGAGCAGTTCTTC. It is translated as CATSDPLSGLVPNEQFF.

The chain's CDR3 is CASSLWSLPAGELFF. CDR3 bases: TGTGCCAGCAGTTTATGGAGCCTTCCCGCCGGGGAGCTGTTTTTT. The chain links TRBV28 to TRBJ2-2; D remains unclear. V lost 0 bases, J lost 6 bases, and 11 bases lay in between. The length of the CDR3 is 15 residues. Germline CDR1 MDHEN, CDR2 SYDVKM.

The J gene is TRBJ2-7, the V gene TRBV5-1; 9 nucleotides match TRBD1. The CDR3 contains 16 residues. Germline V gene lookup returns CDR1 SGHRS and CDR2 YFSETQ. V was clipped by 3 bases and J by 2 bases; unmatched bases: 9. CDR3: CASSWGDRVEAYEQYF. In DNA form, the CDR3 reads TGCGCCAGCAGCTGGGGGGACAGGGTCGAAGCCTACGAGCAGTACTTC.

V is TRBV28 and J is TRBJ1-6; 9 nucleotides agree with TRBD1. The CDR3 has 19 amino acids. V was clipped by 3 bases and J by 11 bases; unmatched bases: 20. The germline V gene encodes CDR1 MDHEN and CDR2 SYDVKM. The CDR3: CASSFNLGSGQGTRTPLHF. For the CDR3, the DNA is TGTGCCAGCAGTTTTAATCTCGGGTCGGGACAGGGCACGAGGACACCCCTCCACTTT.

The chain is built from TRBV3-1 (or the pseudogene TRBV3-2) and TRBJ2-3; D might be TRBD2 (6 bases). This CDR3 has 15 amino acids. V shed 1 base and J shed 0 bases, with 8 bases lying between them. The germline gives CDR1 LGHDT, CDR2 YNNKEL (reference sequence). The CDR3 protein is CASSQAGTSTDTQYF. The CDR3 nucleotides read TGTGCCAGCAGCCAAGCGGGGACTAGCACAGATACGCAGTATTTT.

V usage is TRBV5-1 and J usage is TRBJ1-3; 7 nucleotides align to TRBD1. Germline CDR1 SGHRS, CDR2 YFSETQ. The V and J ends lost 4 bases and 2 bases, in that order; junction bases with no gene match: 9. The CDR3 is made up of 16 amino acids. The CDR3 region has the DNA TGCGCCAGCAGCCCCGGCCCACAGGGGACTGGAAACACCATATATTTT. It codes for CASSPGPQGTGNTIYF.

This clone showed up many times. Mismatch with germline at one junction end may stem from a read error. The chain is built from TRBV5-5 and TRBJ1-5; tentatively, D is TRBD1 (6 bases). Per the germline V gene, CDR1 is SGHKS and CDR2 is YYEKEE (reference sequence). The CDR3 covers 15 residues. The DNA for the CDR3 is TGTGCCAGCACCTTGGGGGGCAGCGGCAATCAGCCCCAGCATTTT. Translating gives CASTLGGSGNQPQHF.

This CDR3 reads CASRRVQDGYTF. The CDR3 nucleotides read TGTGCCAGTAGGAGGGTGCAGGATGGCTACACCTTC. This chain connects TRBV19 to TRBJ1-2; D call uncertain. The germline gives CDR1 LNHDA, CDR2 SQIVND (reference sequence). The CDR3 is made up of 12 amino acids. The germline V and J ends were trimmed by 6 bases and 6 bases, with 11 bases remaining between them.

The rearrangement uses TRBV7-9 and TRBJ1-5, with TRBD1 identical over 11 bases. Germline V gives CDR1 SEHNR, CDR2 FQNEAQ (reference sequence). The V segment lost 5 bases and the J segment 1 base; nucleotides outside the gene matches: 4. This CDR3 comprises 16 residues. CDR3 nucleotides: TGTGCCAGCAGCGACGGGACAGGGGGGAGCAATCAGCCCCAGCATTTT. This codes for CASSDGTGGSNQPQHF.